Below, one T cell receptor beta chain is given with its context. The entry originates in a study of identical twins. One entry per CDR3 protein, called by TCRdb with MiXCR from the 5' RACE reads. The table records approximately 630,000 distinct CDR3 sequences, roughly 7.2% of them present only once. The same data also went into a second study, on yellow fever vaccine responses in identical twins.

This receptor was obtained from a woman under 30 in good health. The sample was PBMCs.

The CDR3 nucleotides read TGTGCCAGCAGAGTACAGGGCTACACCGGGGAGCTGTTTTTT. Residues: CASRVQGYTGELFF. J is TRBJ2-2 and V is TRBV6-1; D perhaps matches TRBD1 (6 bases). Germline V gene lookup returns CDR1 MNHNS and CDR2 SASEGT. The CDR3 consists of 14 residues. Trimming removed 6 bases at V and 3 bases at J, with 11 bases between.